Following are 27 T cell receptor beta chains from one sample sequenced in a study of blood T cell repertoires in COVID-19. The assay was immunoSEQ multiplex PCR, and TCRdb's table has in-frame clones only and misses some. The table includes 200,000 to 250,000 clones, roughly 79% detected once. Sequences were obtained from PBMCs or T cells enriched from blood (not recorded which). The receptors derive from a man in his forties who had recovered from COVID-19.

This chain connects TRBV4-3 to TRBJ1-3; TRBD1 matches 7 bases. V shed 0 bases, J shed 2 bases, and the junction held 13 bases outside the gene matches. CDR3 size: 19 residues. Germline CDR1 reads LGHNA; CDR2 reads YSLEER. As DNA, the CDR3 is TGCGCCAGCAGCCAAGATTTGACAGGGCTCGGACGGCCTGGAAACACCATATATTTT. Protein product: CASSQDLTGLGRPGNTIYF.

The rearrangement links TRBV5-1 to TRBJ2-3, with D uncertain. V lost 4 bases and J lost 1, with 10 bases in between. Germline V gene data show CDR1 as SGHRS and CDR2 as YFSETQ. CDR3 length: 14 amino acids. As DNA, the CDR3 is TGCGCCAGCAGCGCGATCCGGGGCACAGATACGCAGTATTTT. Translated: CASSAIRGTDTQYF. The full variable domain, with the rest looked up from reference TRBV5-1 and TRBJ2-3, is KAGVTQTPRYLIKTRGQQVTLSCSPISGHRSVSWYQQTPGQGLQFLFEYFSETQRNKGNFPGRFSGRQFSNSRSEMNVSTLELGDSALYLCASSAIRGTDTQYFGPGTRLTVL.

V is TRBV18 and J is TRBJ1-2; no clear D. V dropped 2 bases and J dropped 2 bases, with 6 bases sitting between them. CDR1 KGHSH and CDR2 LQKENI come from the germline V gene. The CDR3 has 13 residues. The CDR3 nucleotides are TGTGCCAGCTCACCAGACGGGAACTATGGCTACACCTTC. This encodes CASSPDGNYGYTF.

The chain links TRBV27 to TRBJ1-1; 7 nucleotides align to TRBD1. Germline assignment: CDR1 MNHEY and CDR2 SMNVEV (reference sequence). This CDR3 region has 13 residues. The junction had 5 bases not matched to a gene; V was cut back by 3 bases and J by 7 bases. The CDR3 loop reads CASSLAGTVEAFF. The CDR3 DNA reads TGTGCCAGCAGTTTGGCCGGGACAGTTGAAGCTTTCTTT.

The chain links TRBV30 to TRBJ2-7, with a tentative D call TRBD2 (6 bases). The CDR3 extends over 13 amino acids. V was clipped by 2 bases and J by 7 bases, with 15 bases between them. In germline, CDR1 is GTSNPN, CDR2 SVGIG (reference sequence). The CDR3 DNA reads as TGTGCCTGGAGTAAGGGACTCGCTAGGGAGCAGTACTTC. As protein: CAWSKGLAREQYF.

This chain joins TRBV6-6 and TRBJ1-4; D is ambiguous. The germline CDR1 and CDR2 sequences are MNHNY and SVGAGI (reference sequence). The CDR3 is made up of 11 amino acids. Between the trimmed V and J ends, which lost 5 bases and 8 bases, there was a span of 6 bases. CDR3 sequence: CASSVSEKLFF. The CDR3 DNA follows: TGTGCCAGCAGTGTTTCAGAAAAACTGTTTTTT.

CDR3 bases: TGTGCCATCAGTGGGGCTAGCGGGAGCAAAACCGGGGAGCTGTTTTTT. It specifies CAISGASGSKTGELFF. The chain couples TRBV10-3 to TRBJ2-2, with 10 bases fitting TRBD2. With 4 bases clipped from V and 5 bases from J, the junction kept 7 bases outside the gene matches. Germline CDR1 reads ENHRY; CDR2 reads SYGVKD. CDR3 length equals 16 residues.

CDR3 DNA sequence: TGTGCCAGCAGCTTAACGGGCCAGGCCCTAACTAATGAAAAACTGTTTTTT. It is translated as CASSLTGQALTNEKLFF. The chain is built from TRBV7-3 and TRBJ1-4; D gene uncertain. This CDR3 spans 17 amino acids. V was trimmed by 0 bases and J by 1 base, leaving 12 bases between them. CDR1 and CDR2 (germline): SGHTA, FQGTGA.

The V gene is TRBV18, the J gene TRBJ2-1; TRBD2 agrees at 11 bases. In germline, CDR1 is KGHSH, CDR2 LQKENI. The CDR3 length is 16 residues. The J segment lost 12 bases and the V segment lost 5 bases, leaving 15 bases of the junction unmatched. The CDR3 nucleotides read TGTGCCAGCTCATCAAGAGCACTAGCGGGGGACCGATGGCAGTTCTTC. Amino acids: CASSSRALAGDRWQFF.

A remark on this clone: A junction boundary mismatches the germline segment, possibly from a read error. DNA of the CDR3: TGTGCCATCAGCAAAAGACAGGGTCAGCCCCAGCATTTT. Translation: CAISKRQGQPQHF. V gene TRBV15 combines with J gene TRBJ1-5; 7 bases match TRBD1. CDR1 and CDR2 from the germline V gene are LNHNV and YYDKDF (reference sequence). The CDR3 length is 13 residues.

The rearrangement links TRBV24-1 to TRBJ2-6, with TRBD1 as a possible D gene (5 bases). This CDR3 region has 13 residues. V dropped 10 bases and J dropped 0 bases, with 6 bases sitting between them. Germline values: CDR1 KGHDR, CDR2 SFDVKD. CDR3 residues: CATGHSGANVLTF. CDR3 in DNA: TGTGCCACAGGACACTCTGGGGCCAACGTCCTGACTTTC.

The rearrangement links TRBV3-1 (or the pseudogene TRBV3-2) to TRBJ2-7, with 9 bases identical to TRBD2. Germline CDR1 and CDR2: LGHDT and YNNKEL (reference sequence). Unmatched junction bases numbered 6, after V lost 1 base and J lost 2 bases. The CDR3 loop spans 16 amino acids. CDR3 sequence reads: CASSQAVSGGAYEQYF. The CDR3 bases are TGTGCCAGCAGCCAAGCGGTTAGCGGGGGTGCCTACGAGCAGTACTTC.

The chain couples TRBV4-1 to TRBJ1-6, with no clear D. From germline, CDR1 is MGHRA and CDR2 YSYEKL. Trimming stripped 1 base from V and 0 bases from J, with 10 bases between. This CDR3 region has 17 residues. The CDR3 reads CASSQGGSGSYNSPLHF. In nucleotides, the CDR3 is TGCGCCAGCAGCCAAGGAGGATCGGGCTCCTATAATTCACCCCTCCACTTT.

In this sample, this clone turned up a few times. The V gene is TRBV18, the J gene TRBJ2-3, with a possible D match to TRBD1 (6 bases). The CDR3 consists of 21 residues. Germline lookup yields CDR1 KGHSH and CDR2 LQKENI. With 1 base removed from V and 0 bases from J, the gap between germline ends came to 26 bases. The CDR3 here is CASSPRGHGGAGTLSTDTQYF. CDR3 nucleotides: TGTGCCAGCTCACCACGGGGACACGGAGGAGCCGGGACCCTAAGCACAGATACGCAGTATTTT.

This clone showed up just a few times. This chain uses TRBV7-7 with TRBJ2-1, with D possibly matching TRBD2 (5 bases). Germline V CDR1 and CDR2: SSHAT, FNYEAQ (reference sequence). The CDR3 runs 13 residues. V lost 1 base and J lost 6, with 7 bases in between. CDR3 loop: CASSLGGSNEQFF. In DNA form, the CDR3 reads TGTGCCAGCAGCTTAGGAGGGAGCAATGAGCAGTTCTTC.

This clone was observed a handful of times. The chain uses TRBV6-6 and TRBJ2-3; D is ambiguous. Trimming shortened V by 1 base and J by 3 bases, and 5 bases separated the two germline ends. CDR3 size: 13 residues. CDR1 is MNHNY, CDR2 SVGAGI, per germline (reference sequence). The CDR3 DNA follows: TGTGCCAGCAGTTACTTGAGGACAGATACGCAGTATTTT. Translated: CASSYLRTDTQYF.

This clone was counted a single time. The chain has TRBV10-3 and TRBJ1-5; weak D call: TRBD1 (5 bases). CDR3 length: 13 amino acids. Germline lookup yields CDR1 ENHRY and CDR2 SYGVKD. V dropped 11 bases and J dropped 4 bases, with 15 bases sitting between them. The CDR3 loop is CAQMGQKNQPQHF. The CDR3 region has the DNA TGTGCCCAGATGGGGCAGAAGAATCAGCCCCAGCATTTT.

On this clone itself: Other nucleotide sequences in the sample specify the same CDR3. V is TRBV19 and J is TRBJ1-5; 10 nucleotides agree with TRBD1. This CDR3 has 15 amino acids. Looked up from germline, CDR1 is LNHDA and CDR2 is SQIVND (reference sequence). V lost 4 bases, J lost 2 bases, and 2 bases stayed unmatched. The CDR3 is CASSRDRGGNQPQHF. In nucleotides, the CDR3 is TGTGCCAGTAGTAGGGACAGGGGTGGCAATCAGCCCCAGCATTTT.

The rearrangement joins TRBV19 to TRBJ1-3; 7 positions match TRBD1. CDR1 is LNHDA and CDR2 is SQIVND in the germline V gene (reference sequence). J gave up 3 bases and V 7 bases, and 6 bases lay outside the gene matches. The CDR3 is 14 residues long. As DNA, the CDR3 is TGTGCCAGTACCTTCACAGGGGTTGGAAACACCATATATTTT. Protein: CASTFTGVGNTIYF.

The sample holds one count of this clone. An end of the junction does not agree with germline; a read error may underlie this. V is TRBV7-2 and J is TRBJ2-2; D is ambiguous. CDR3 length: 14 residues. Germline V lookup: CDR1 SGHTA, CDR2 FQGNSA. CDR3 protein: CASRLGPNTGELFF. CDR3 nucleotide sequence: TGTGCCAGCAGATTAGGGCCGAACACCGGGGAGCTGTTTTTT.

This chain joins TRBV15 and TRBJ2-7, with 7 bases fitting TRBD2. Per the germline V gene, CDR1 is LNHNV and CDR2 is YYDKDF (reference sequence). The CDR3 totals 15 residues. The J segment lost 3 bases and the V segment lost 1 base, leaving 6 bases of the junction unmatched. The CDR3 spells CATSRGASGIYEQYF. DNA of the CDR3: TGTGCCACCAGCAGAGGGGCTAGCGGAATCTACGAGCAGTACTTC.

The chain employs TRBV7-8 and TRBJ2-1, with D maybe TRBD2 (6 bases). The CDR3 runs 16 residues. Germline V CDR1 and CDR2: SGHVS, FQNEAQ. Between the trimmed V and J ends, which lost 1 base and 4 bases, there was a span of 14 bases. CDR3 protein: CASSLGGFGGYNEQFF. The CDR3 bases are TGTGCCAGCAGCTTAGGAGGGTTTGGGGGGTACAATGAGCAGTTCTTC.

The sample holds a few counts of this clone. The CDR3 DNA is TGCGCCAGCACGAGAAGTGGAGATACGCAGTATTTT. Protein product: CASTRSGDTQYF. The V gene is TRBV5-1, the J gene TRBJ2-3; no definite D call. The CDR3 extends over 12 amino acids. The ends were cut back, 6 bases at V and 5 bases at J, with 10 bases in the middle. Germline assignment: CDR1 SGHRS and CDR2 YFSETQ. Using reference TRBV5-1 and TRBJ2-3 for the parts outside the CDR3, the full variable domain is KAGVTQTPRYLIKTRGQQVTLSCSPISGHRSVSWYQQTPGQGLQFLFEYFSETQRNKGNFPGRFSGRQFSNSRSEMNVSTLELGDSALYLCASTRSGDTQYFGPGTRLTVL.

This clone was recorded once. This chain joins TRBV30 and TRBJ1-1; D remains unclear. The length of the CDR3 is 11 residues. Trimming removed 7 bases at V and 8 bases at J, with 14 bases between. Germline CDR1 GTSNPN, CDR2 SVGIG (reference sequence). Here the CDR3 DNA reads TGTGCCTACAGCATCGCCGCGGAAGCTTTCTTT. Translating gives CAYSIAAEAFF.

The gene calls are TRBV18 and TRBJ1-1; D remains ambiguous. The CDR3 covers 15 residues. Trimming shortened V by 3 bases and J by 1 base, and 12 bases separated the two germline ends. Germline loops: CDR1 KGHSH, CDR2 LQKENI. The chain's CDR3 is CASSPQTNPNTEAFF. For the CDR3, the DNA is TGTGCCAGCTCACCCCAGACTAACCCGAACACTGAAGCTTTCTTT.

V is TRBV29-1 and J is TRBJ2-1; possible D gene TRBD2, 5 bases. V was pared by 4 bases and J by 8 bases, with 24 bases between. This CDR3 spans 16 amino acids. Germline V CDR1 and CDR2: SQVTM, ANQGSEA. The chain's CDR3 is CSVAFNPRGFFDEQFF. CDR3 nucleotide sequence: TGCAGCGTTGCCTTTAATCCCCGCGGGTTTTTCGATGAGCAGTTCTTC.

This chain connects TRBV5-1 to TRBJ1-2; D is possibly TRBD1 (6 bases). The CDR3 contains 14 residues. The germline CDR1 and CDR2 sequences are SGHRS and YFSETQ. The V and J ends lost 2 bases and 8 bases respectively, with 16 bases between them. CDR3 region: CASSLGGQTDGYTF. The DNA of the CDR3 is TGCGCCAGCAGCTTAGGAGGACAGACAGACGGCTACACCTTC. Looking up the rest from reference TRBV5-1 and TRBJ1-2 gives the full variable domain: KAGVTQTPRYLIKTRGQQVTLSCSPISGHRSVSWYQQTPGQGLQFLFEYFSETQRNKGNFPGRFSGRQFSNSRSEMNVSTLELGDSALYLCASSLGGQTDGYTFGSGTRLTVV.